Shown below are 32 T cell receptor beta chains from a single sample sequenced in a study of blood T cells in healthy people across ages. Combining a sample-barcoded 5' primer with a J-beta primer mix, a second PCR ran for 7 to 11 cycles. Via MiXCR, TCRdb re-called the 5' RACE reads, giving one row per CDR3 protein. The sample yields about 650,000 distinct CDR3 sequences, 32% seen once. Sequencing input: blood. The receptor set was obtained from an elderly woman in good health.

The chain has TRBV20-1 and TRBJ2-4, with a weak D call TRBD2 (6 bases). The J call may be in error: the DNA end matches TRBJ2-7 better. The CDR3 sequence is 13 residues long. Germline lookup yields CDR1 DFQATT and CDR2 SNEGSKA (reference sequence). In nucleotides, the CDR3 is TGCAGTGCTAGGGGACTGGGACTGTACGAGCAGTACTTC. The encoded protein is CSARGLGLYEQYF.

The V call is TRBV7-2, the J call TRBJ2-5; 9 bases align to TRBD1. The CDR3 contains 18 residues. The junction had 16 bases not matched to a gene; V was cut back by 5 bases and J by 3 bases. Germline CDR1 and CDR2: SGHTA and FQGNSA. The CDR3 DNA sequence: TGTGCCAGCAGCCTAAAAAGGTGGGGACAGGGAGAGGAAGAGACCCAGTACTTC. It specifies CASSLKRWGQGEEETQYF. The full variable domain, rest sourced from reference TRBV7-2 and TRBJ2-5, is GAGVSQSPSNKVTEKGKDVELRCDPISGHTALYWYRQSLGQGLEFLIYFQGNSAPDKSGLPSDRFSAERTGGSVSTLTIQRTQQEDSAVYLCASSLKRWGQGEEETQYFGPGTRLLVL.

This clonotype was picked up many times. The DNA for the CDR3 is TGTGCCAGCAGCTTAGCGATGGGGAATGAGCAGTTCTTC. It encodes CASSLAMGNEQFF. V gene TRBV7-2 combines with J gene TRBJ2-1; D ambiguous. This CDR3 is 13 amino acids long. Germline-derived CDR1 and CDR2 are SGHTA and FQGNSA. V shed 0 bases and J shed 7 bases, with 7 bases lying between them.

This clonotype has only a few counts. The rearrangement uses TRBV6-5 and TRBJ2-2; D possibly corresponds to TRBD2 (6 bases). Germline lookup yields CDR1 MNHEY and CDR2 SVGAGI. With 6 bases removed from V and 4 bases from J, the gap between germline ends came to 18 bases. The CDR3 is 16 amino acids. CDR3 sequence: CASRYTGGATTGELFF. DNA for the CDR3: TGTGCCAGCAGATACACAGGAGGGGCTACCACCGGGGAGCTGTTTTTT.

This chain links TRBV28 with TRBJ2-2, with D perhaps assigned TRBD1 or TRBD2 (5 bases each). With 10 bases removed from V and 9 bases from J, the gap between germline ends came to 12 bases. The germline CDR1 and CDR2 sequences are MDHEN and SYDVKM. The CDR3 spans 11 residues. The chain's CDR3 is CATLRDRELFF. The DNA for the CDR3 is TGTGCCACCCTTAGGGACCGGGAGCTGTTTTTT.

This clonotype was seen at least ten times. Compared with germline, one end of the junction differs, possibly owing to a read error. The gene calls are TRBV7-7 and TRBJ2-3, with D possibly TRBD2 on 6 matching bases. Per the germline V gene, CDR1 is SSHAT and CDR2 is FNYEAQ (reference sequence). This CDR3 has 15 amino acids. The CDR3 nucleotides read TGTGCTAGCAGCTTAGCGGTCAGGGCCACAGATACGCAGTATTTT. Residues: CASSLAVRATDTQYF.

This clonotype has just one count. It may be a read error: a sequence one base away is much more abundant. This chain connects TRBV4-2 to TRBJ1-4; D is unresolved. The germline V gene has CDR1 LGHNA and CDR2 YNFKEQ. The CDR3 extends over 16 amino acids. The DNA for the CDR3 is TGTGCCAGCGGCCAAGATTTACCGCCCCTGGGTGAAAAACTGTTTTTT. Translating gives CASGQDLPPLGEKLFF.

This chain links TRBV7-3 with TRBJ2-2, with 7 bases matching TRBD1. With V trimmed by 4 bases and J by 4 bases, 3 bases remained unmatched. Germline V gene lookup returns CDR1 SGHTA and CDR2 FQGTGA. This CDR3 is 14 amino acids long. The CDR3 protein is CASSSTGSTGELFF. Here the CDR3 DNA reads TGTGCCAGCAGCTCGACAGGGAGCACCGGGGAGCTGTTTTTT.

Concerning this clonotype itself: Being one base from a much bigger clone, this may be a read error. This likely comes from a read error, as the CDR3 has no conserved phenylalanine or tryptophan at its end. The rearrangement joins TRBV20-1 to TRBJ1-6; possibly TRBD1 for D (5 bases). Germline CDR1 is DFQATT and CDR2 is SNEGSKA (reference sequence). The CDR3 is 15 residues long. Trimming removed 7 bases at V and 0 bases at J, with 13 bases between. The CDR3: CSVLDRRSYNSPLHC. As DNA, the CDR3 is TGCAGTGTTCTAGACAGACGCTCCTATAATTCACCCCTCCACTGT.

In this sample, this clonotype turned up a few times. J is TRBJ2-7 and V is TRBV10-1; D may match TRBD1 or TRBD2 (5 bases each). This CDR3 is built from 14 residues. Germline CDR1 reads WNHNN; CDR2 reads SYGVQD (reference sequence). The V end was cut by 3 bases, the J end by 4 bases, with 13 bases between. CDR3 sequence reads: CASSDSGRLYEQYF. For the CDR3, the DNA is TGCGCCAGCAGTGATTCGGGACGGCTATACGAGCAGTACTTC.

On this clonotype: An end of the junction does not agree with germline; a read error may underlie this. This rearrangement joins TRBV28 to TRBJ2-5; D unresolved. CDR1 is MDHEN and CDR2 is SYDVKM in the germline V gene. The CDR3 is 11 amino acids. The CDR3 nucleotides read TGTGCCAGCAGGGGTCAAGCGACCCAGTACTTC. Its translation: CASRGQATQYF.

Worth noting for this clonotype: A read error may be the cause here, since a much bigger clone is one base away. V gene TRBV4-2 combines with J gene TRBJ1-5, with D hard to call. The V end was cut by 0 bases, the J end by 3 bases, with 12 bases between. The germline V gene has CDR1 LGHNA and CDR2 YNFKEQ. The CDR3 contains 16 residues. The CDR3 sequence: CASSQDTAFNNQPQHF. CDR3 DNA sequence: TGTGCCAGCAGCCAAGATACGGCCTTTAACAATCAGCCCCAGCATTTT.

This clonotype was recorded a few times. This chain connects TRBV5-4 to TRBJ2-3, with TRBD1 matching over 8 bases. Trimming took 3 bases from V and 2 from J; bases not matched to a gene: 2. The CDR3 has 14 residues. Germline CDR1 reads SGHNT; CDR2 reads YYREEE (reference sequence). DNA of the CDR3: TGTGCCAGCAGCTGGGGACAGGCCACAGATACGCAGTATTTT. Its protein product is CASSWGQATDTQYF.

This clonotype has a count of ten or more. CDR3 protein: CASSRTGREQYF. CDR3 in DNA: TGTGCCAGCAGCCGGACAGGGCGGGAGCAGTACTTC. The J gene is TRBJ2-7, the V gene TRBV6-2 or TRBV6-3; 8 nucleotides align to TRBD1. The CDR3 consists of 12 residues. V was clipped by 6 bases and J by 7 bases; unmatched bases: 5. Germline CDR1 reads MNHEY; CDR2 reads SVGEGT.

The chain carries TRBV6-4 and TRBJ2-6; 7 nucleotides align to TRBD1. Unmatched junction bases numbered 2, after V lost 3 bases and J lost 0 bases. This CDR3 is built from 16 residues. In germline, CDR1 is MRHNA, CDR2 SNTAGT. CDR3 in DNA: TGTGCCAGCAGTGAAACAGGGGACTCTGGGGCCAACGTCCTGACTTTC. Translated, it gives CASSETGDSGANVLTF.

This clonotype was observed many times. The V call is TRBV7-2, the J call TRBJ1-4; D is unclear. Per germline, CDR1 SGHTA and CDR2 FQGNSA. Between the trimmed V and J ends, which lost 5 bases and 0 bases, there was a span of 7 bases. The CDR3 extends over 14 amino acids. Here the CDR3 DNA reads TGTGCCAGCAGCAACCTTGCAACTAATGAAAAACTGTTTTTT. Encoded protein: CASSNLATNEKLFF.

This clonotype has a count of ten or more. CDR3: CASILGGSNEKLFF. The CDR3 DNA sequence: TGTGCCAGCATCCTCGGAGGTAGTAATGAAAAACTGTTTTTT. The rearrangement joins TRBV6-6 to TRBJ1-4; unclear D gene. The CDR3 covers 14 residues. Trimming took off 7 bases at V and 4 bases at J, with 13 bases between the two ends. Germline CDR1 and CDR2: MNHNY and SVGAGI (reference sequence).

This clonotype appeared many times. V gene TRBV20-1 combines with J gene TRBJ2-7; tentatively, D is TRBD1 (6 bases). CDR3 size: 15 residues. Germline V lookup: CDR1 DFQATT, CDR2 SNEGSKA (reference sequence). Trimming left V 3 bases short and J 4 bases short, with 19 bases between. The CDR3 region is CSARTSGQSLYEQYF. CDR3 DNA: TGCAGTGCTAGGACCTCCGGACAGAGCCTTTACGAGCAGTACTTC.

This clonotype was observed a handful of times. The gene calls are TRBV15 and TRBJ1-2; D gene ambiguous. This CDR3 is built from 15 residues. Germline V gives CDR1 LNHNV, CDR2 YYDKDF (reference sequence). V lost 3 bases and J 6 bases, leaving 17 bases between the germline ends. The CDR3 loop reads CATSRKTGDFNGYTF. Here the CDR3 DNA reads TGTGCCACCAGCAGGAAAACGGGCGACTTCAATGGCTACACCTTC. Variable domain in full (rest from reference TRBV15 and TRBJ1-2): DAMVIQNPRYQVTQFGKPVTLSCSQTLNHNVMYWYQQKSSQAPKLLFHYYDKDFNNEADTPDNFQSRRPNTSFCFLDIRSPGLGDTAMYLCATSRKTGDFNGYTFGSGTRLTVV.

The table lists this clonotype with many counts. The chain couples TRBV6-2 or TRBV6-3 to TRBJ2-1, with 7 bases that match TRBD1. The CDR3 is 12 amino acids. Germline assignment: CDR1 MNHEY and CDR2 SVGEGT. The V and J ends lost 9 bases and 3 bases, in that order; junction bases with no gene match: 2. The CDR3, as DNA: TGTGCCAGTGGGGACAGCTACAATGAGCAGTTCTTC. Amino acids: CASGDSYNEQFF.

Details on this clonotype: Given a much more abundant clone one base away, this may be a read error. This chain connects TRBV3-1 to TRBJ2-5; TRBD2 might be the D (7 bases). CDR1 and CDR2 from the germline V gene are LGHDT and YNNKEL (reference sequence). This CDR3 region has 15 residues. Deletions cut 1 base from V and 7 bases from J, with 16 bases between. CDR3 DNA: TGTGCCAGCAGCCAAGTACGGGGGGCCACAGGGACCCAGTACTTC. Translating gives CASSQVRGATGTQYF.

This clonotype has a handful of counts. The chain has TRBV20-1 and TRBJ2-1; the match to TRBD2 covers 10 bases. The J call could be wrong; TRBJ2-7 is a better fit for the DNA end. Germline V gene data show CDR1 as DFQATT and CDR2 as SNEGSKA (reference sequence). CDR3 length equals 18 residues. CDR3 sequence (DNA): TGCAGTGCTAGTCGTCTAGCGGGGGCCGTGAGCTCCTACAATGAGCAGTACTTC. The encoded protein is CSASRLAGAVSSYNEQYF.

This clonotype was recorded at least ten times. V is TRBV2 and J is TRBJ1-2; 10 bases agree with TRBD1. The CDR3 is made up of 14 amino acids. CDR1 is SNHLY and CDR2 is FYNNEI in the germline V gene. V lost 7 bases, J lost 3 bases, and 5 bases stayed unmatched. DNA of the CDR3: TGTGCCAGCAAACGGGACAGGGGAGACTATGGCTACACCTTC. Protein product: CASKRDRGDYGYTF.

Only one count was recorded for this clonotype. The chain carries TRBV4-1 and TRBJ1-1; possibly TRBD1 for D (6 bases). V was clipped by 2 bases and J by 0 bases, with 13 bases between them. This CDR3 comprises 16 residues. Germline V gene data show CDR1 as MGHRA and CDR2 as YSYEKL. The CDR3: CASSQKGGLVNTEAFF. The CDR3 DNA reads as TGCGCCAGCAGCCAAAAGGGGGGCTTGGTGAACACTGAAGCTTTCTTT.

The rearrangement links TRBV6-6 to TRBJ1-1; possible D gene TRBD1, 5 bases. The V gene lost 0 bases and the J gene lost 7 bases, with 9 bases spanning the gap. This CDR3 spans 13 amino acids. Germline V CDR1 and CDR2: MNHNY, SVGAGI (reference sequence). The CDR3 loop is CASSYSGTVEAFF. The CDR3 DNA reads TGTGCCAGCAGTTACTCTGGGACGGTTGAAGCTTTCTTT.

V gene TRBV27 combines with J gene TRBJ1-2, with TRBD1 as a possible D gene (6 bases). From germline, CDR1 is MNHEY and CDR2 SMNVEV (reference sequence). The V end was cut by 6 bases, the J end by 10 bases, with 18 bases between. The CDR3 loop spans 13 amino acids. In DNA form, the CDR3 reads TGTGCCAGCAGAGCGACAGGTACGGATGTCTACACCTTC. It is translated as CASRATGTDVYTF.

The chain is built from TRBV7-2 and TRBJ1-4, with 9 bases that match TRBD1. In germline, CDR1 is SGHTA, CDR2 FQGNSA. Germline trimming cut 1 base from V and 8 bases from J; bases unmatched to any gene: 5. The CDR3 runs to 15 residues. The CDR3 nucleotides read TGTGCCAGCAGCTTAGGACAGGGGGAGGAGGAAAAACTGTTTTTT. It translates to CASSLGQGEEEKLFF.

A single count supports this clonotype. This chain connects TRBV20-1 to TRBJ1-5; D call uncertain. The germline V gene encodes CDR1 DFQATT and CDR2 SNEGSKA (reference sequence). The V end was cut by 0 bases, the J end by 6 bases, with 12 bases between. This CDR3 has 14 residues. This CDR3 reads CSARDWVEGQPQHF. The CDR3 DNA is TGCAGTGCTAGAGATTGGGTGGAGGGTCAGCCCCAGCATTTT.

The chain recombines TRBV5-1 with TRBJ2-4; perhaps D is TRBD1 or TRBD2 (6 bases each). The germline V gene has CDR1 SGHRS and CDR2 YFSETQ. Trimming pared 4 bases from V and 13 bases from J, leaving 27 bases between. The CDR3 totals 16 residues. CDR3 nucleotides: TGCGCCAGCAGCCAAGGGGGAGGTAGCTCCCACAATGAGCAGTACTTC. Its translation: CASSQGGGSSHNEQYF.

This chain's CDR3 is CASSLYPQDSGANVLTF. The DNA for the CDR3 is TGTGCCAGCAGTTTATACCCCCAGGACTCTGGGGCCAACGTCCTGACTTTC. The genes are TRBV28 and TRBJ2-6; the D is unclear. V was trimmed by 1 base and J by 0 bases, leaving 10 bases between them. This CDR3 comprises 17 residues. CDR1 MDHEN and CDR2 SYDVKM come from the germline V gene.

This clonotype was observed a handful of times. The chain employs TRBV20-1 and TRBJ1-3; TRBD1 agrees at 7 bases. The V and J ends lost 6 bases and 3 bases, in that order; junction bases with no gene match: 8. This CDR3 region has 14 residues. The germline gives CDR1 DFQATT, CDR2 SNEGSKA (reference sequence). The CDR3 coding sequence is TGCAGTGCGATGACAGGGTCCGGTGGAAACACCATATATTTT. Protein: CSAMTGSGGNTIYF.

V usage is TRBV20-1 and J usage is TRBJ2-7; 8 nucleotides agree with TRBD2. CDR3 length: 13 amino acids. The junction had 4 bases not matched to a gene; V was cut back by 4 bases and J by 2 bases. Germline-derived CDR1 and CDR2 are DFQATT and SNEGSKA (reference sequence). In DNA, the CDR3 is TGCAGTGCTACTTTAGCGGGGACCTACGAGCAGTACTTC. Translated: CSATLAGTYEQYF.